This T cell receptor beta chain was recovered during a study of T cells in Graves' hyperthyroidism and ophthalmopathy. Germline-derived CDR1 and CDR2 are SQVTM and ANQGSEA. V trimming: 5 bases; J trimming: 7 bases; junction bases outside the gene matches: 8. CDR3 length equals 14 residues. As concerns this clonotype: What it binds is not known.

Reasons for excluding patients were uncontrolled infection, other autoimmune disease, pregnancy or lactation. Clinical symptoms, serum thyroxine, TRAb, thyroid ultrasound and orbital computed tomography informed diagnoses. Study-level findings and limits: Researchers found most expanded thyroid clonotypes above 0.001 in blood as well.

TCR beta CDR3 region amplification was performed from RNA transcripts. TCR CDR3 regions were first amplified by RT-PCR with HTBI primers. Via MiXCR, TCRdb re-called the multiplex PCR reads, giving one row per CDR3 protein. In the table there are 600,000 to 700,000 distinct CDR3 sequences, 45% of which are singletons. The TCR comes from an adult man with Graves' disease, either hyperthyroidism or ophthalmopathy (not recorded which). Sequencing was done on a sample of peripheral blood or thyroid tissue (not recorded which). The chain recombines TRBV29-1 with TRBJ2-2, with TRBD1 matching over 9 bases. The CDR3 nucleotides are TGCAGCGTTTTCCGGGACAGGGCCGGCGGGGAGCTGTTTTTT. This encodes CSVFRDRAGGELFF.